The rows below give T cell receptor beta chains drawn from one sample of a study of blood T cell repertoires in COVID-19. Profiling relied on immunoSEQ multiplex PCR, and the TCRdb table lists in-frame clones only, not all of them. Of 200,000 to 250,000 clones detected, around 84% appear once; the ten largest clones hold approximately 7%. The sample was peripheral blood. Every receptor here comes from a woman in her seventies with active or convalescent COVID-19. CDR3s include the opening cysteine and the closing phenylalanine or tryptophan. A D gene is named only where the DNA matches it firmly. Part of the rows lack a size; the others show once, few, many or a class for expanded clones.

clone size,CDR3 length,D gene,J gene,V gene,CDR3 protein,CDR3 DNA
once,15,NA,TRBJ2-2,TRBV6-6,CASSGTAADTGELFF,TGTGCCAGCAGTGGTACAGCGGCGGACACCGGGGAGCTGTTTTTT
NA,14,TRBD1,TRBJ2-5,TRBV5-4,CASSIGQGGETQYF,TGTGCCAGCAGCATTGGACAGGGGGGAGAGACCCAGTACTTC
NA,14,NA,TRBJ1-2,TRBV7-9,CASSLAGANHGYTF,TGTGCCAGCAGCTTGGCAGGGGCAAATCATGGCTACACCTTC
NA,14,NA,TRBJ1-3,TRBV9,CASSVDGARDTIYF,TGTGCCAGCAGCGTAGATGGGGCCCGGGACACCATATATTTT
NA,15,TRBD1,TRBJ1-1,TRBV5-1,CASSPGGILNTEAFF,TGCGCCAGCAGCCCAGGGGGGATACTGAACACTGAAGCTTTCTTT
NA,15,NA,TRBJ2-1,TRBV10-2,CASRKRGTVYNEQFF,TGCGCCAGCAGAAAGCGCGGGACAGTTTACAATGAGCAGTTCTTC
NA,15,TRBD1,TRBJ2-2,TRBV27,CASSLTTGSTGELFF,TGTGCCAGCAGTTTAACGACAGGGAGTACCGGGGAGCTGTTTTTT
NA,15,TRBD1,TRBJ2-7,TRBV3-1/TRBV3-2,CASSQRDRWAYEQYF,TGTGCCAGCAGCCAACGGGACAGGTGGGCCTACGAGCAGTACTTC
NA,17,TRBD1,TRBJ2-7,TRBV7-9,CASSPPRTGGTMYEQYF,TGTGCCAGCAGTCCCCCGAGGACAGGAGGTACTATGTACGAGCAGTACTTC
NA,16,TRBD1,TRBJ1-1,TRBV7-2,CASNSQGVLMNTEAFF,TGTGCCAGCAACTCACAGGGGGTCCTAATGAACACTGAAGCTTTCTTT
NA,12,NA,TRBJ1-5,TRBV15,CATSREVSTQHF,TGTGCCACCAGCAGAGAAGTCAGTACCCAGCATTTT
NA,16,TRBD1,TRBJ2-3,TRBV28,CASSFGQGFSTDTQYF,TGTGCCAGCAGTTTCGGACAGGGGTTCAGCACAGATACGCAGTATTTT
NA,22,TRBD1,TRBJ2-6,TRBV4-3,CASSQDLRNRDRAPSGANVLTF,TGCGCCAGCAGCCAAGATCTGAGGAATAGGGACAGGGCCCCCTCTGGGGCCAACGTCCTGACTTTC
few,15,NA,TRBJ1-2,TRBV28,CASSQLVAGNYGYTF,TGTGCCAGCAGCCAGCTGGTGGCGGGGAACTATGGCTACACCTTC
NA,14,NA,TRBJ1-1,TRBV5-1,CASSPLLLGTEAFF,TGCGCCAGCAGCCCGCTACTACTTGGGACTGAAGCTTTCTTT
NA,15,TRBD1,TRBJ2-3,TRBV7-8,CASSRRDRTTDTQYF,TGTGCCAGCAGCCGCCGGGACAGGACCACAGATACGCAGTATTTT
once,16,TRBD1,TRBJ2-1,TRBV24-1,CATSDYGQGGYNEQFF,TGTGCCACCAGTGATTATGGACAGGGCGGATACAATGAGCAGTTCTTC
NA,13,NA,TRBJ1-2,TRBV5-6,CASSLGRALGYTF,TGTGCCAGCAGCTTGGGGCGGGCATTGGGCTACACCTTC
NA,13,NA,TRBJ1-5,TRBV12-5,CASGLGPLQPQHF,TGTGCTAGTGGCCTGGGGCCTTTACAGCCCCAGCATTTT
NA,14,TRBD2,TRBJ2-1,TRBV7-2,CASSLGLAGDEQFF,TGTGCCAGCAGCTTAGGGCTAGCGGGGGATGAGCAGTTCTTC
NA,16,NA,TRBJ1-2,TRBV4-3,CASRDEGASSSYGYTF,TGCGCCAGCAGGGATGAAGGGGCGTCTTCCAGTTATGGCTACACCTTC
NA,16,TRBD1,TRBJ2-7,TRBV6-1,CASSEPGTGKKHEQYF,TGTGCCAGCAGTGAGCCCGGGACAGGGAAGAAGCACGAGCAGTACTTC
NA,16,TRBD1,TRBJ1-4,TRBV19,CASSAPGQGGGEKLFF,TGTGCCAGTAGTGCGCCGGGACAGGGGGGCGGTGAAAAACTGTTTTTT
NA,15,NA,TRBJ1-5,TRBV6-1,CASSEARGYNQPQHF,TGTGCCAGCAGTGAAGCGCGGGGTTACAATCAGCCCCAGCATTTT
NA,15,NA,TRBJ1-2,TRBV5-8,CASSLGDRGVDGYTF,TGTGCCAGCAGCTTGGGAGACAGAGGAGTAGATGGCTACACCTTC
NA,14,NA,TRBJ1-3,TRBV6-5,CASSFGGTGNTIYF,TGTGCCAGCAGTTTCGGGGGGACCGGAAACACCATATATTTT
NA,18,TRBD1,TRBJ1-5,TRBV4-1,CASSHDPPGTGFNQPQHF,TGCGCCAGCAGCCATGACCCGCCCGGGACAGGATTTAATCAGCCCCAGCATTTT
NA,14,TRBD1,TRBJ2-5,TRBV5-1,CASSPRTGDETQYF,TGCGCCAGCAGCCCAAGGACAGGGGACGAGACCCAGTACTTC
NA,13,NA,TRBJ1-3,TRBV6-5,CASSSPGGHTIYF,TGTGCCAGCAGTTCCCCCGGGGGTCACACCATATATTTT
NA,16,NA,TRBJ2-5,TRBV10-1,CASSESQGQGQETQYF,TGCGCCAGCAGTGAGTCTCAAGGGCAGGGGCAAGAGACCCAGTACTTC
NA,12,NA,TRBJ1-2,TRBV2,CASKVARDSYTF,TGTGCCAGCAAAGTGGCCAGGGACAGCTACACCTTC
NA,11,NA,TRBJ1-2,TRBV2,CASSPDYGYTF,TGTGCCAGCAGCCCTGACTATGGCTACACCTTC
NA,18,NA,TRBJ1-2,TRBV12-2,CASRPRVGRNPNGYGYTF,TGTGCAAGTCGCCCCAGGGTCGGCCGCAACCCTAATGGCTATGGCTACACCTTC
NA,12,TRBD1,TRBJ2-4,TRBV5-1,CASSGTGNIQYF,TGCGCCAGCTCCGGGACAGGGAACATTCAGTACTTC
few,17,NA,TRBJ1-2,TRBV27,CASSFRDNPSPGYGYTF,TGTGCCAGCAGTTTTCGGGACAACCCCTCTCCAGGCTATGGCTACACCTTC
NA,16,TRBD1,TRBJ1-2,TRBV5-4,CASSSGGNTGGAGYTF,TGTGCCAGCAGCTCGGGGGGAAATACAGGGGGCGCCGGCTACACCTTC
NA,14,NA,TRBJ1-5,TRBV18,CASSQLGSNQPQHF,TGTGCCAGCTCACAACTCGGGAGCAATCAGCCCCAGCATTTT
NA,15,NA,TRBJ1-1,TRBV4-3,CASSQGTVTNTEAFF,TGCGCCAGCAGCCAAGGGACAGTAACAAACACTGAAGCTTTCTTT
NA,13,NA,TRBJ2-5,TRBV24-1,CATSDPPAETQYF,TGTGCCACCAGTGACCCACCTGCGGAGACCCAGTACTTC
NA,14,NA,TRBJ1-1,TRBV7-8,CASRHGGVNTEAFF,TGTGCCAGCAGACACGGAGGGGTGAACACTGAAGCTTTCTTT
NA,14,TRBD1,TRBJ1-1,TRBV5-1,CASSLRQGATEAFF,TGCGCCAGCAGCCTTCGACAGGGGGCGACTGAAGCTTTCTTT
once,13,NA,TRBJ1-1,TRBV5-1,CASSSLTGTEAFF,TGCGCCAGCAGCTCCCTCACCGGTACTGAAGCTTTCTTT
few,13,NA,TRBJ1-1,TRBV10-1,CASSLNVNTEAFF,TGCGCCAGCAGTCTAAACGTGAACACTGAAGCTTTCTTT
few,14,NA,TRBJ2-7,TRBV10-3,CAISETPLSGEQYF,TGTGCCATCAGTGAGACCCCCCTTAGCGGCGAGCAGTACTTC
NA,13,NA,TRBJ1-5,TRBV19,CASSIDPDQPQHF,TGTGCCAGTAGTATAGATCCAGATCAGCCCCAGCATTTT
NA,16,TRBD2,TRBJ2-3,TRBV7-2,CASSQLAVSSTDTQYF,TGTGCCAGCAGCCAACTAGCGGTGTCTAGCACAGATACGCAGTATTTT
NA,16,NA,TRBJ1-5,TRBV4-2,CASSPGRGEGNQPQHF,TGTGCCAGCAGCCCAGGGCGAGGGGAGGGCAATCAGCCCCAGCATTTT
NA,13,NA,TRBJ1-1,TRBV7-2,CASSSDYTTEAFF,TGTGCCAGCAGTTCCGATTACACCACTGAAGCTTTCTTT
medium-sized,18,TRBD1,TRBJ1-5,TRBV4-2,CASSPESAPGQWVQPQHF,TGTGCCAGCAGCCCAGAATCCGCACCGGGACAGTGGGTACAGCCCCAGCATTTT
NA,14,NA,TRBJ1-2,TRBV7-2,CASSLAGAKYGYTF,TGTGCCAGCAGCTTAGCAGGGGCCAAGTATGGCTACACCTTC
NA,11,NA,TRBJ1-1,TRBV12-3/TRBV12-4,CASSLRGRAFF,TGTGCCAGCAGTTTAAGGGGGAGAGCTTTCTTT
NA,15,TRBD1,TRBJ1-6,TRBV2,CASSEVRTGNSPLHF,TGTGCCAGCAGTGAGGTACGGACAGGGAATTCACCCCTCCACTTT
NA,14,TRBD1,TRBJ1-6,TRBV11-3,CASSLEGGNSPLHF,TGTGCCAGCAGCTTAGAAGGGGGCAATTCACCCCTCCACTTT